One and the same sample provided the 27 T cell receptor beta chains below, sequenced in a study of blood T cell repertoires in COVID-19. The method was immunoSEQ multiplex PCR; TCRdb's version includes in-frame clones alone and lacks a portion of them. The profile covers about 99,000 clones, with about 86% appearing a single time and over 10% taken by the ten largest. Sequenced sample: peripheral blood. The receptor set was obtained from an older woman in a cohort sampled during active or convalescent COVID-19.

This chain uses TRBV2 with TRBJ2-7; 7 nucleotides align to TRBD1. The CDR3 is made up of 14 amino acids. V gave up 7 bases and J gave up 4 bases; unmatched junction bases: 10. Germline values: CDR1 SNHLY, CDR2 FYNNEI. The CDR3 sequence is CASKGTGDTYEQYF. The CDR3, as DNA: TGTGCCAGCAAGGGTACAGGGGATACTTACGAGCAGTACTTC.

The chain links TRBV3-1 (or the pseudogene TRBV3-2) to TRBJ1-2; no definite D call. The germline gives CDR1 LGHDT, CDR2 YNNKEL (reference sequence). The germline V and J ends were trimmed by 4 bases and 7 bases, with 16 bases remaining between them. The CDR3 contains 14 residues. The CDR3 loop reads CASSRPGPSGGYTF. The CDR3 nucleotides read TGTGCCAGCAGCCGGCCGGGTCCCAGCGGTGGCTACACCTTC.

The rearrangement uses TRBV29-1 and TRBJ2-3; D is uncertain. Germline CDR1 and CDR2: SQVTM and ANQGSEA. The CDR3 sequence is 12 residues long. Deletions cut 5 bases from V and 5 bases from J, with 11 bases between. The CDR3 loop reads CSVLPTRDTQYF. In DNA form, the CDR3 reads TGCAGCGTTCTCCCAACCAGAGATACGCAGTATTTT.

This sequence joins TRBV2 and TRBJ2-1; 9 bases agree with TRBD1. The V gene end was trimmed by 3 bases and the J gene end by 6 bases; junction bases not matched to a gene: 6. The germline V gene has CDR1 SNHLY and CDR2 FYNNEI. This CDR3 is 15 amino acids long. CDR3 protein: CASSDTGTGRNEQFF. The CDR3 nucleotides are TGTGCCAGCAGTGACACCGGGACAGGGCGCAATGAGCAGTTCTTC.

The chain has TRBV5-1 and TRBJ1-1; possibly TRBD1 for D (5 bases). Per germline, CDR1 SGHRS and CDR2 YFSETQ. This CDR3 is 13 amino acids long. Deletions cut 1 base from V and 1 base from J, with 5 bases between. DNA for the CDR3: TGCGCCAGCAGCTTGCAGGGGAACACTGAAGCTTTCTTT. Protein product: CASSLQGNTEAFF.

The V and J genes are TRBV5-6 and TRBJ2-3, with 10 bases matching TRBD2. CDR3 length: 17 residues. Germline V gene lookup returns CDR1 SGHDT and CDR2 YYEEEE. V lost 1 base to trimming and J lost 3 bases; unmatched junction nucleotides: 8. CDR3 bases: TGTGCCAGCAGCTTGCCGCTGGGAGCGGGGGGGACAGATACGCAGTATTTT. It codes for CASSLPLGAGGTDTQYF.

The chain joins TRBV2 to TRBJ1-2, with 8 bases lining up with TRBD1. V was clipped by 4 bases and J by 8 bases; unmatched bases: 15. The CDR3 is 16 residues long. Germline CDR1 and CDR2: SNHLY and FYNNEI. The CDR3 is CASSGLRAGGAGGYTF. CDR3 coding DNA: TGTGCCAGCAGTGGACTTAGGGCAGGGGGCGCGGGCGGCTACACCTTC. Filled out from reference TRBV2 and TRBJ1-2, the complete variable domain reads EPEVTQTPSHQVTQMGQEVILRCVPISNHLYFYWYRQILGQKVEFLVSFYNNEISEKSEIFDDQFSVERPDGSNFTLKIRSTKLEDSAMYFCASSGLRAGGAGGYTFGSGTRLTVV.

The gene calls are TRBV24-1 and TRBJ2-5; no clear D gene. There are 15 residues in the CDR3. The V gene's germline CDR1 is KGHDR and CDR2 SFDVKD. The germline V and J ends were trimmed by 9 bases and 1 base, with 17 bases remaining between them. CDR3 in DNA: TGTGCCACCTCCGCCGCCGCGGATCTCCAAGAGACCCAGTACTTC. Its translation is CATSAAADLQETQYF.

The CDR3 is CASRWDSSQETQYF. In DNA form, the CDR3 reads TGCGCCAGCAGGTGGGACAGCTCCCAAGAGACCCAGTACTTC. The rearrangement uses TRBV5-1 and TRBJ2-5; the match to TRBD1 covers 7 bases. Germline CDR1 is SGHRS and CDR2 is YFSETQ. The junction had 5 bases not matched to a gene; V was cut back by 5 bases and J by 1 base. The CDR3 covers 14 residues.

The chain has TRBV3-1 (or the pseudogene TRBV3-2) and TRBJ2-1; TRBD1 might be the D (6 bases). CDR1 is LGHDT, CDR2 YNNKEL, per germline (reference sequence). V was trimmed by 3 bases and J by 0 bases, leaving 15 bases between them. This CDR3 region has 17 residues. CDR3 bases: TGTGCCAGCAGCCACACTGCCGGGGACAACTCCTACAATGAGCAGTTCTTC. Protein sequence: CASSHTAGDNSYNEQFF.

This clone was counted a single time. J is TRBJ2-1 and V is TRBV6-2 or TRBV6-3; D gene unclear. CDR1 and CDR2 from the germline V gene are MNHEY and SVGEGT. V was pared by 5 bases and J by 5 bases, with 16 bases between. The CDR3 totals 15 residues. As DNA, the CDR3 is TGTGCCAGCAGTCCGCCACAGAAGCCGAACAATGAGCAGTTCTTC. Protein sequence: CASSPPQKPNNEQFF.

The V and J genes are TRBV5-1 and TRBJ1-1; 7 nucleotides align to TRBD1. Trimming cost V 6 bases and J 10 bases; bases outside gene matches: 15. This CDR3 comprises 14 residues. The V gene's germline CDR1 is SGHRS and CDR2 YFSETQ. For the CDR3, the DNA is TGCGCCAGCATGCCATTCCCAGGGGGAGAGGTAGCTTTCTTT. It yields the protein CASMPFPGGEVAFF.

The CDR3 DNA follows: TGTGCCAGCAGCCTTGAGGCAGGGTTTAGCTCCTATAATTCACCCCTCCACTTT. It codes for CASSLEAGFSSYNSPLHF. The chain links TRBV5-5 to TRBJ1-6; D is perhaps TRBD1 (5 bases). CDR1 is SGHKS, CDR2 YYEKEE, per germline (reference sequence). The CDR3 covers 18 residues. With 4 bases removed from V and 0 bases from J, the gap between germline ends came to 17 bases. Full variable domain (rest looked up from reference TRBV5-5 and TRBJ1-6): DAGVTQSPTHLIKTRGQQVTLRCSPISGHKSVSWYQQVLGQGPQFIFQYYEKEERGRGNFPDRFSARQFPNYSSELNVNALLLGDSALYLCASSLEAGFSSYNSPLHFGNGTRLTVT.

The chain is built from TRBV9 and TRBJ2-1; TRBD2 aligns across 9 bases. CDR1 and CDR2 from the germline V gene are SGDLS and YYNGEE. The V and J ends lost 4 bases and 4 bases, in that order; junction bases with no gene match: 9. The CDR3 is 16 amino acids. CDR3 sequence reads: CASSTGGRADYNEQFF. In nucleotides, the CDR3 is TGTGCCAGCAGCACTGGCGGGAGGGCGGATTACAATGAGCAGTTCTTC.

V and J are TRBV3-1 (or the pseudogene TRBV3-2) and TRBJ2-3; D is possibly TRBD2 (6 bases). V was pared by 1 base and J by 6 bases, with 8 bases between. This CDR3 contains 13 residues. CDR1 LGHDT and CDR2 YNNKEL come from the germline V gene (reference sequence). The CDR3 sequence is CASSQVGGDTQYF. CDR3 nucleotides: TGTGCCAGCAGCCAAGTTGGAGGGGATACGCAGTATTTT.

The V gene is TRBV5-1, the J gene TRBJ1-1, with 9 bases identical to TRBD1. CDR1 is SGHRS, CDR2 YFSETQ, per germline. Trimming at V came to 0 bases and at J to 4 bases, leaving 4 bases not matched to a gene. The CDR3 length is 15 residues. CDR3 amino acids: CASSLEGQGGTEAFF. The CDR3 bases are TGCGCCAGCAGCTTGGAGGGACAGGGAGGCACTGAAGCTTTCTTT.

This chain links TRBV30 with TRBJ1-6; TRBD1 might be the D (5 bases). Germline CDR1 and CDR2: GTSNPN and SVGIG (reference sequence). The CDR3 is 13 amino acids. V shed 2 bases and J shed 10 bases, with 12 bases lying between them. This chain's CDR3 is CAWSRTISSPLHF. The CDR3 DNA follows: TGTGCCTGGAGTAGGACAATCTCATCACCCCTCCACTTT. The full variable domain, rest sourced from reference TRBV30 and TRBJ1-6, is SQTIHQWPATLVQPVGSPLSLECTVEGTSNPNLYWYRQAAGRGLQLLFYSVGIGQISSEVPQNLSASRPQDRQFILSSKKLLLSDSGFYLCAWSRTISSPLHFGNGTRLTVT.

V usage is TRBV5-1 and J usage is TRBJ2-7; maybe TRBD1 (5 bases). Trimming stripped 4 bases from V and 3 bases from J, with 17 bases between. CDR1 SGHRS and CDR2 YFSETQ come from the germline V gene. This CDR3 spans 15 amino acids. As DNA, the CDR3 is TGCGCCAGCAGCACGACTGGGCAGGGCGACTACGAGCAGTACTTC. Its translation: CASSTTGQGDYEQYF.

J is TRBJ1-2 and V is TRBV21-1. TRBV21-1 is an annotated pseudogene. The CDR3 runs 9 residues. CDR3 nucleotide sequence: TGTGCCAGCAGCGTCCGGGATCCCTTC. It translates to CASSVRDPF.

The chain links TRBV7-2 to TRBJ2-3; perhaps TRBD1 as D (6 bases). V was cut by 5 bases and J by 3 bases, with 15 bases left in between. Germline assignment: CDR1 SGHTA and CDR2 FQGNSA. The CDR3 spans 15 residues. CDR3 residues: CASSLRIRGTDTQYF. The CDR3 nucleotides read TGTGCCAGCAGCCTCCGGATTAGGGGGACAGATACGCAGTATTTT.

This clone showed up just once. Here the CDR3 DNA reads TGTGCCAGCAGCGTCGAGGTTAGCGGGACGTCGGGGGAGCTGTTTTTT. Translating gives CASSVEVSGTSGELFF. The chain employs TRBV9 and TRBJ2-2; 8 bases align to TRBD2. Trimming removed 2 bases from V and 8 bases from J; junction bases left unmatched: 11. Germline CDR1 is SGDLS and CDR2 is YYNGEE. The CDR3 length is 16 residues.

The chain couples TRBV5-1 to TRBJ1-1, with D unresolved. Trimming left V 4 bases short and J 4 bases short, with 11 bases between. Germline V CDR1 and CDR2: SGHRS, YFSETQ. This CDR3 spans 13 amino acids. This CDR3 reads CASSRRGITEAFF. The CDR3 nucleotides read TGCGCCAGCAGCAGGCGGGGAATCACTGAAGCTTTCTTT.

The chain's CDR3 is CASSRQAAYEQYF. Here the CDR3 DNA reads TGTGCCAGCAGCCGACAGGCCGCCTACGAGCAGTACTTC. This sequence joins TRBV3-1 (or the pseudogene TRBV3-2) and TRBJ2-7, with D possibly being TRBD1 (6 bases). V lost 4 bases to trimming and J lost 2 bases, with 9 bases between them. The CDR3 has 13 amino acids. CDR1 is LGHDT and CDR2 is YNNKEL in the germline V gene (reference sequence).

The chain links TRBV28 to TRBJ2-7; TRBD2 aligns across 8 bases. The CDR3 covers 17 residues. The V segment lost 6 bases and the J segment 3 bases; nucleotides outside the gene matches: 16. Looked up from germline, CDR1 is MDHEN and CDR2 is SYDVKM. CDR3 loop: CASSRRPIGGRIYEQYF. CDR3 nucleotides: TGTGCCAGCAGCCGTCGTCCCATCGGCGGGAGGATCTACGAGCAGTACTTC.

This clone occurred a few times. CDR3 DNA sequence: TGTGCCAGCTCGACAATAGATAATTCACCCCTCCACTTT. Its translation: CASSTIDNSPLHF. This chain links TRBV6-6 with TRBJ1-6; D remains unclear. V lost 8 bases and J lost 5, with 10 bases in between. CDR1 MNHNY and CDR2 SVGAGI come from the germline V gene (reference sequence). CDR3 length: 13 amino acids.

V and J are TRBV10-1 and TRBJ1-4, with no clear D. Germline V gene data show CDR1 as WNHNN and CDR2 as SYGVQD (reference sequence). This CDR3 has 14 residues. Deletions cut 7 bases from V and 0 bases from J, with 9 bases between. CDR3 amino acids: CASNPTATNEKLFF. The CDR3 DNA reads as TGCGCCAGCAACCCAACGGCAACTAATGAAAAACTGTTTTTT.

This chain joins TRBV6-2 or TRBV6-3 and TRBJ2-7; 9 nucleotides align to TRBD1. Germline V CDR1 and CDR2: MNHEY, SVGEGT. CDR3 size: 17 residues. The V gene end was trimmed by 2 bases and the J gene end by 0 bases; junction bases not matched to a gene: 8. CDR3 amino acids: CASSYNFGQGNSYEQYF. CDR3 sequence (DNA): TGTGCCAGCAGTTACAACTTCGGACAGGGGAACTCCTACGAGCAGTACTTC.